This TCR beta chain was captured in a study of OX40 agonist ivuxolimab in advanced cancers. Germline values: CDR1 MNHEY, CDR2 SVGAGI. The CDR3 consists of 16 residues. V dropped 0 bases and J dropped 4 bases, with 15 bases sitting between them. Libraries were prepared by immunoSEQ multiplex PCR; TCRdb keeps only in-frame clonotypes and omits some of them. The data contain over 80,000 clones, about 90% of them singletons. This clonotype was sampled from an adult with an advanced solid tumor such as melanoma, head and neck, liver or kidney cancer. The rearrangement links TRBV6-5 to TRBJ1-1; D call uncertain. The input for sequencing was CD4+ or CD8+ T cells sorted from blood, taken in a trial of the OX40 agonist ivuxolimab. In DNA, the CDR3 is TGTGCCAGCAGTTACTCGCGAAGGGTACGGGGCACTGAAGCTTTCTTT. Translated, it gives CASSYSRRVRGTEAFF.